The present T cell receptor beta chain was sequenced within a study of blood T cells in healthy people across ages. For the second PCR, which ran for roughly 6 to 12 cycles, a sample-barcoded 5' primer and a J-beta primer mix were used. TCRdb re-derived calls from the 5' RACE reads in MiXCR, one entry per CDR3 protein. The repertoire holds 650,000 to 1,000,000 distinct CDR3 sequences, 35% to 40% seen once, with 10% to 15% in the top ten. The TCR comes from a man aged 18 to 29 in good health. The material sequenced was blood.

DNA for the CDR3: TGTGCCAGCAGCCCATCACCGGCCATTCAAGATGGTGAGCAGTACTTC. This codes for CASSPSPAIQDGEQYF. The genes are TRBV7-7 and TRBJ2-7; unclear D gene. This CDR3 region has 16 residues. Germline loops: CDR1 SSHAT, CDR2 FNYEAQ (reference sequence). The ends were cut back, 5 bases at V and 7 bases at J, with 24 bases in the middle.